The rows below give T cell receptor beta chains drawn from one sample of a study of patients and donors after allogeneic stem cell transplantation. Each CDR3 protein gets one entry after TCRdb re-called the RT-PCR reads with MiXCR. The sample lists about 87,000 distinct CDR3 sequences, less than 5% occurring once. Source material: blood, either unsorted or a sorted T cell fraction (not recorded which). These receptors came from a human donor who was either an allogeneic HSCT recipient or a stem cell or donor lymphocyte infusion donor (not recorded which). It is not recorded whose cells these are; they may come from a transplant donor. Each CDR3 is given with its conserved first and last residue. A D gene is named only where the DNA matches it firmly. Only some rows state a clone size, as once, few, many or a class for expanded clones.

CDR3nt: TGTGCCAGCAGCCCGGTTAATGGGGGCTACACCTTC
CDR3aa: CASSPVNGGYTF
d_gene: NA
j_gene: TRBJ1-2
abundance: NA
v_gene: TRBV7-2

CDR3nt: TGTGCCAGCAGCCCGGGACAGGGGGAAGCATCTAACTATGGCTACACCTTC
CDR3aa: CASSPGQGEASNYGYTF
d_gene: TRBD1
j_gene: TRBJ1-2
abundance: NA
v_gene: TRBV7-2

CDR3nt: TGTGCCAGCAGTTTAAGGGGGGGCAATAGCAATCAGCCCCAGCATTTT
CDR3aa: CASSLRGGNSNQPQHF
d_gene: NA
j_gene: TRBJ1-5
abundance: many
v_gene: TRBV12-3/TRBV12-4

CDR3nt: TGTGCCAGCAGTCCCCCGGGACAGAACTATGGCTACACCTTC
CDR3aa: CASSPPGQNYGYTF
d_gene: TRBD1
j_gene: TRBJ1-2
abundance: many
v_gene: TRBV12-3/TRBV12-4

CDR3nt: TGTGCCAGCAGCTGGGACAGGGGCCTACTAGTAAAAGAGCAGTTCTTC
CDR3aa: CASSWDRGLLVKEQFF
d_gene: TRBD1
j_gene: TRBJ2-1
abundance: many
v_gene: TRBV5-6

CDR3nt: TGTGCCAGCTCACCGGACCACTCTGGAGATTCACCCCTCCACTTT
CDR3aa: CASSPDHSGDSPLHF
d_gene: NA
j_gene: TRBJ1-6
abundance: NA
v_gene: TRBV18

CDR3nt: TGTGCCAGCAGCCAGGATATTCAGGGTGGTGACACTGAAGCTTTCTTT
CDR3aa: CASSQDIQGGDTEAFF
d_gene: NA
j_gene: TRBJ1-1
abundance: many
v_gene: TRBV3-1

CDR3nt: TGCAGCGCCCGACTCGCCGCTGGAAACACCATATATTTT
CDR3aa: CSARLAAGNTIYF
d_gene: NA
j_gene: TRBJ1-3
abundance: many
v_gene: TRBV29-1

CDR3nt: TGTGCCAGCAGTGGACGGTATAACTATGGCTACACCTTC
CDR3aa: CASSGRYNYGYTF
d_gene: NA
j_gene: TRBJ1-2
abundance: NA
v_gene: TRBV2

CDR3nt: TGCGCCAGCAGCCAAGGGCATAGCGGGAGTCAAGAGACCCAGTACTTC
CDR3aa: CASSQGHSGSQETQYF
d_gene: TRBD2
j_gene: TRBJ2-5
abundance: many
v_gene: TRBV4-1

CDR3nt: TGTGCCAGCAGTTCCACTAGCGGGGTGACCAAAAACATTCAGTACTTC
CDR3aa: CASSSTSGVTKNIQYF
d_gene: TRBD2
j_gene: TRBJ2-4
abundance: medium-sized
v_gene: TRBV28

CDR3nt: TGCGCCAGCAGCTTGGAAGGTAGCGGGTACGGGGAGCTGTTTTTT
CDR3aa: CASSLEGSGYGELFF
d_gene: TRBD2
j_gene: TRBJ2-2
abundance: few
v_gene: TRBV5-1

CDR3nt: TGTGCCAGCAGCTACAGGGACGGCTATGGCTACACCTTC
CDR3aa: CASSYRDGYGYTF
d_gene: NA
j_gene: TRBJ1-2
abundance: many
v_gene: TRBV7-9

CDR3nt: TGTGCCAGCAGCTTAGAAGGGATGCAGACCCAGTACTTC
CDR3aa: CASSLEGMQTQYF
d_gene: NA
j_gene: TRBJ2-5
abundance: many
v_gene: TRBV11-2

CDR3nt: TGTGCCAGCAGCTTGGTGGGGGCCAACCAAGAGACCCAGTACTTC
CDR3aa: CASSLVGANQETQYF
d_gene: NA
j_gene: TRBJ2-5
abundance: many
v_gene: TRBV5-6

CDR3nt: TGCAGCGTTGTCAGGTCCACAGATACGCAGTATTTT
CDR3aa: CSVVRSTDTQYF
d_gene: NA
j_gene: TRBJ2-3
abundance: few
v_gene: TRBV29-1

CDR3nt: TGTGCCAGCAGTTTAGGCGAAAACACCATATATTTT
CDR3aa: CASSLGENTIYF
d_gene: NA
j_gene: TRBJ1-3
abundance: many
v_gene: TRBV12-3/TRBV12-4

CDR3nt: TGTGCCGGGCAGGGGTGGAAGTACTTC
CDR3aa: CAGQGWKYF
d_gene: NA
j_gene: TRBJ2-7
abundance: many
v_gene: TRBV19

CDR3nt: TGCAGTGCTAGAGGTCAGAACCTGGGGACCCAGTACTTC
CDR3aa: CSARGQNLGTQYF
d_gene: NA
j_gene: TRBJ2-5
abundance: NA
v_gene: TRBV20-1

CDR3nt: TGTGCCAGCAGCCACGACATGGGGGCTAATGAAAAACTGTTTTTT
CDR3aa: CASSHDMGANEKLFF
d_gene: NA
j_gene: TRBJ1-4
abundance: NA
v_gene: TRBV14

CDR3nt: TGTGCCACCAGTGATCCGCGGGGAGATACGCAGTATTTT
CDR3aa: CATSDPRGDTQYF
d_gene: NA
j_gene: TRBJ2-3
abundance: many
v_gene: TRBV24-1

CDR3nt: TGTGCCAGCAGTGAAATTAGCGGGAAGGAGACCCAGTACTTC
CDR3aa: CASSEISGKETQYF
d_gene: TRBD2
j_gene: TRBJ2-5
abundance: many
v_gene: TRBV2

CDR3nt: TGTGCCTGGACCCCTGAACTCAACTATGGCTACACCTTC
CDR3aa: CAWTPELNYGYTF
d_gene: NA
j_gene: TRBJ1-2
abundance: few
v_gene: TRBV30

CDR3nt: TGTGCCAGTAGTACCCGGACAGGGCCCAATTCACCCCTCCACTTT
CDR3aa: CASSTRTGPNSPLHF
d_gene: TRBD1
j_gene: TRBJ1-6
abundance: few
v_gene: TRBV19

CDR3nt: TGCGCCAGCAGCCGATCCAAAGGGTTTTTCTACGAGCAGTACTTC
CDR3aa: CASSRSKGFFYEQYF
d_gene: NA
j_gene: TRBJ2-7
abundance: many
v_gene: TRBV4-1

CDR3nt: TGCAGTGCTGGTCAGGGTGGAGGGAATGAGCAGTTCTTC
CDR3aa: CSAGQGGGNEQFF
d_gene: NA
j_gene: TRBJ2-1
abundance: many
v_gene: TRBV20-1

CDR3nt: TGTGCCAGCAGACAAGCGACAGGGTGGAGTGAAAAACTGTTTTTT
CDR3aa: CASRQATGWSEKLFF
d_gene: TRBD1
j_gene: TRBJ1-4
abundance: many
v_gene: TRBV12-3/TRBV12-4

CDR3nt: TGCGCCAGCAGCTCCCGGCGCACAGATACGCAGTATTTT
CDR3aa: CASSSRRTDTQYF
d_gene: NA
j_gene: TRBJ2-3
abundance: many
v_gene: TRBV5-1

CDR3nt: TGTGCCAGCCTAACCCTGACCCATGGGACACAAGAGACCCAGTACTTC
CDR3aa: CASLTLTHGTQETQYF
d_gene: NA
j_gene: TRBJ2-5
abundance: many
v_gene: TRBV12-3/TRBV12-4

CDR3nt: TGTGCCAGCAGTGCCGGGACGCAGAACACTGAAGCTTTCTTT
CDR3aa: CASSAGTQNTEAFF
d_gene: NA
j_gene: TRBJ1-1
abundance: many
v_gene: TRBV2

CDR3nt: TGTGCCAGCAGGCCCCGGGACTCCTACTACGAGCAGTACTTC
CDR3aa: CASRPRDSYYEQYF
d_gene: NA
j_gene: TRBJ2-7
abundance: many
v_gene: TRBV12-3/TRBV12-4

CDR3nt: TGTGCCAGCAGTTGGACTAGCGGCCTCACAGATACGCAGTATTTT
CDR3aa: CASSWTSGLTDTQYF
d_gene: TRBD2
j_gene: TRBJ2-3
abundance: many
v_gene: TRBV27